This T cell receptor (beta chain) was documented in a study of blood T cell repertoires in COVID-19. V was trimmed by 4 bases and J by 5 bases, leaving 9 bases between them. Germline CDR1 is KGHSH and CDR2 is LQKENI. The CDR3 is made up of 13 amino acids. The table came from immunoSEQ multiplex PCR; TCRdb's copy has only in-frame clones and leaves some out. The sample carries roughly 30,000 clones, 85% to 95% recorded once. Specimen: peripheral blood. The sequence was obtained from a woman aged 70 to 79 with COVID-19, enrolled during active disease. The rearrangement joins TRBV18 to TRBJ1-5; D is unresolved. The CDR3 nucleotides are TGTGCCAGCTCACAGAGAGGTGATCAGCCCCAGCATTTT. Translated, it gives CASSQRGDQPQHF.